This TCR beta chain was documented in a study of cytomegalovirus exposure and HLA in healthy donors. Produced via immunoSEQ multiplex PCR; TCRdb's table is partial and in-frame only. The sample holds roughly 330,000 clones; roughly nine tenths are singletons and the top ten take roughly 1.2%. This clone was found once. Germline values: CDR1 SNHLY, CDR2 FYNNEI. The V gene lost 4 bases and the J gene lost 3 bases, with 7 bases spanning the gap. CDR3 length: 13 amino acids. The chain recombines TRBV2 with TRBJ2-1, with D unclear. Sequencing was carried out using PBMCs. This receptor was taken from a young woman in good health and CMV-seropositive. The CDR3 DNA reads TGTGCCAGCAGTGTACTAAACTACAATGAGCAGTTCTTC. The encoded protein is CASSVLNYNEQFF.